Here is one T cell receptor (beta chain) with its context. The antigen is undetermined. The sample comes from a study of a mutant IDH1 vaccine in newly diagnosed glioma. At the level of the study: Eight vaccine doses were administered to patients at weeks 1, 3, 5, 7, 11, 15, 19 and 23. Investigators started vaccination 4-6 weeks after radiotherapy alone, or with temozolomide cycles. Former treatment meant radiotherapy, temozolomide, or both; the majority had gotten both.

Time point here: week 5, during vaccination. One vaccine dose held 300 ug of mutant IDH1 20-mer peptide and came with topical imiquimod. The V and J ends lost 0 bases and 2 bases respectively, with 12 bases between them. The CDR3 contains 15 residues. Germline-derived CDR1 and CDR2 are SGHNT and YYREEE (reference sequence). Measured with immunoSEQ multiplex PCR; TCRdb has only the in-frame clones, and not every one. The sample lists about 59,000 clones; approximately 90% were seen once. The study's findings and limits: In 80% to 95% of patients, immune responses induced by the vaccine occurred.

Sequencing was performed on PBMCs, taken from a glioma patient whose treatment included an IDH1 peptide vaccine. V gene TRBV5-4 combines with J gene TRBJ2-7, with D perhaps matching TRBD2 (6 bases). This clonotype originated in a woman in her thirties or forties with glioma. CDR3: CASSLAGGGTYEQYF. DNA for the CDR3: TGTGCCAGCAGCTTGGCGGGCGGAGGGACCTACGAGCAGTACTTC.